This TCR beta chain emerged from a study of T cell responses to AZD1222 COVID-19 vaccine. The germline CDR1 and CDR2 sequences are SQVTM and ANQGSEA. V was shortened by 4 bases and J by 7 bases, with 16 bases between the two germline ends. The CDR3 is 14 residues long. Details on this clone: The antigen is undetermined.

Data came from immunoSEQ multiplex PCR; TCRdb stores just in-frame clones and leaves some out. The sample lists roughly 100,000 clones; 88% were seen once. Study-level findings and limits: At baseline, seropositivity was found in only a handful of AZD1222 recipients. Spike-specific TCR breadth and depth both grew after two AZD1222 doses. Sampled repertoires all dated from after the peak T cell response. Most donors were white British, females outnumbered males, and clonal diversity was possibly underestimated.

V usage is TRBV29-1 and J usage is TRBJ1-4; the D gene is possibly TRBD1 (5 bases). The sequencing used peripheral blood, collected 28 days after the second AZD1222 dose. The sequence was obtained from an adult who received the AZD1222 COVID-19 vaccine. The CDR3 DNA follows: TGCAGCGTTGGAGGGAAGGGCGGGGGTGAAAAACTGTTTTTT. It specifies CSVGGKGGGEKLFF.